This T cell receptor (beta chain) was sequenced in a study of OX40 agonist ivuxolimab in advanced cancers. Study-level findings and limits: There were, on average, more expanded clones in CD8+ T cells than in CD4+.

The assay was immunoSEQ multiplex PCR, and TCRdb's table has in-frame clones only and misses some. The repertoire holds nearly 20,000 clones, with 86% as singletons. This clone has a single count. Its antigen is not known. The V gene's germline CDR1 is SGHDN and CDR2 FVKESK. The V gene lost 5 bases and the J gene lost 0 bases, with 20 bases spanning the gap. CDR3 size: 18 residues. The sample here was CD4+ or CD8+ T cells sorted from blood, taken in a trial of the OX40 agonist ivuxolimab. The TCR originated in an adult with an advanced solid tumor such as melanoma, head and neck, liver or kidney cancer. The chain uses TRBV14 and TRBJ2-1; D remains unclear. Here the CDR3 DNA reads TGTGCCAGCAGCGTGCGCTCGGGCCTCGGAAGCTCCTACAATGAGCAGTTCTTC. This translates into CASSVRSGLGSSYNEQFF.